The 24 T cell receptor beta chains below were found in one sample sequenced in a study of technical replicates of blood from a handful of donors (TCRdb year 2017). The library came from the immunoSEQ multiplex PCR assay. Here the immuneACCESS table is served through TCRdb, limited to in-frame sequences with V and J called. Missing clones are a known gap in these copies; in checked studies unresolved V genes cover under half, and the rest lacks a known reason. The sample table holds some 70,000 clones, of which about 97% were seen once. Roughly 0.3% of the sample is taken by the ten largest. The sequencing sample was made of T cells isolated from PBMCs. Receptors originate from a human donor in good health.

CDR3 nucleotides: TGTGCCAGCAGGAGGAAGGACAGCTCCTACGAGCAGTACTTC. Translated: CASRRKDSSYEQYF. This chain connects TRBV2 to TRBJ2-7; a weak D match, TRBD1 (6 bases). Germline CDR1 SNHLY, CDR2 FYNNEI. The CDR3 spans 14 residues. The V end lost 6 bases, the J end lost 0 bases, and 12 bases lay between the germline ends.

V is TRBV4-2 and J is TRBJ2-7, with no clear D. This CDR3 is built from 14 residues. V was shortened by 1 base and J by 4 bases, with 11 bases between the two germline ends. CDR1 and CDR2 from the germline V gene are LGHNA and YNFKEQ. In nucleotides, the CDR3 is TGTGCCAGCAGCCAAGGTATTCCCCCGTACGAGCAGTACTTC. It translates to CASSQGIPPYEQYF.

The chain is built from TRBV12-5 and TRBJ1-5; no definite D call. The germline CDR1 and CDR2 sequences are LGHNT and FRNRAP. Trimming shortened V by 3 bases and J by 7 bases, and 10 bases separated the two germline ends. The CDR3 is 13 residues long. This chain's CDR3 is CASGLSLGQPQHF. In nucleotides, the CDR3 is TGTGCTAGTGGTTTATCTCTCGGGCAGCCCCAGCATTTT.

V is TRBV19 and J is TRBJ1-5, with D perhaps matching TRBD1 (5 bases). This CDR3 comprises 17 residues. The V gene lost 7 bases and the J gene lost 0 bases, with 19 bases spanning the gap. The germline V gene has CDR1 LNHDA and CDR2 SQIVND (reference sequence). The CDR3 coding sequence is TGTGCCAGTACTTACCACGGGGTGGGACTTAGCAATCAGCCCCAGCATTTT. This translates into CASTYHGVGLSNQPQHF.

The chain recombines TRBV9 with TRBJ2-1; maybe TRBD1 (6 bases). V shed 1 base and J shed 6 bases, with 14 bases lying between them. This CDR3 spans 15 amino acids. In germline, CDR1 is SGDLS, CDR2 YYNGEE. In nucleotides, the CDR3 is TGTGCCAGCAGCGTATTGGGGGCCGTACTCAATGAGCAGTTCTTC. It translates to CASSVLGAVLNEQFF.

This sequence joins TRBV15 and TRBJ2-1; D not resolved. V was clipped by 6 bases and J by 7 bases, with 10 bases between them. CDR3 length: 12 amino acids. The germline CDR1 and CDR2 sequences are LNHNV and YYDKDF (reference sequence). The CDR3 reads CATRQAGNEQFF. The CDR3, as DNA: TGTGCCACCAGGCAAGCAGGAAATGAGCAGTTCTTC.

V usage is TRBV28 and J usage is TRBJ1-2; tentative D call: TRBD1 (5 bases). This CDR3 has 16 amino acids. CDR1 is MDHEN, CDR2 SYDVKM, per germline. Trimming took 3 bases from V and 3 from J, leaving 17 bases between them. DNA of the CDR3: TGTGCCAGCAGTTTTCCAGACAGCTCTATTCACTATGGCTACACCTTC. Protein product: CASSFPDSSIHYGYTF.

V usage is TRBV7-9 and J usage is TRBJ1-1; possible D gene TRBD1, 6 bases. The CDR3 consists of 15 residues. From germline, CDR1 is SEHNR and CDR2 FQNEAQ (reference sequence). The V and J ends lost 5 bases and 1 base respectively, with 14 bases between them. The CDR3 sequence: CASSTTRQANTEAFF. In DNA, the CDR3 is TGTGCCAGCAGCACCACACGACAGGCGAACACTGAAGCTTTCTTT.

The rearrangement links TRBV28 to TRBJ2-2; D unresolved. Trimming removed 5 bases at V and 1 base at J, with 8 bases between. Germline lookup yields CDR1 MDHEN and CDR2 SYDVKM. The length of the CDR3 is 14 residues. CDR3 DNA: TGTGCCAGCAGTCCTTTGTTGAACACCGGGGAGCTGTTTTTT. Encoded protein: CASSPLLNTGELFF.

The chain combines TRBV7-2 with TRBJ2-7, with a weak D call TRBD1 (6 bases). V lost 5 bases and J lost 0, with 14 bases in between. There are 15 residues in the CDR3. Germline CDR1 is SGHTA and CDR2 is FQGNSA. The CDR3: CASSGQTLSSYEQYF. The CDR3 bases are TGTGCCAGCAGCGGACAGACCCTCAGCTCCTACGAGCAGTACTTC. Looking up the rest from reference TRBV7-2 and TRBJ2-7 gives the full variable domain: GAGVSQSPSNKVTEKGKDVELRCDPISGHTALYWYRQSLGQGLEFLIYFQGNSAPDKSGLPSDRFSAERTGGSVSTLTIQRTQQEDSAVYLCASSGQTLSSYEQYFGPGTRLTVT.

Written as DNA, the CDR3 is TGTGCCAGCAGACCGGGTGGTCGAAACTATGGCTACACCTTC. It is translated as CASRPGGRNYGYTF. The chain has TRBV28 and TRBJ1-2, with D unclear. Deletions cut 6 bases from V and 2 bases from J, with 13 bases between. There are 14 residues in the CDR3. CDR1 is MDHEN and CDR2 is SYDVKM in the germline V gene.

The gene calls are TRBV28 and TRBJ1-2; no clear D. V was cut by 7 bases and J by 8 bases, with 17 bases left in between. The CDR3 consists of 13 residues. In germline, CDR1 is MDHEN, CDR2 SYDVKM. The CDR3 DNA reads as TGTGCCAGCACCATAGTTAGAGGCGCGGGCTACACCTTC. Protein sequence: CASTIVRGAGYTF.

A single count supports this clone. V is TRBV15 and J is TRBJ2-3; no clear D. From germline, CDR1 is LNHNV and CDR2 YYDKDF (reference sequence). Between the trimmed V and J ends, which lost 5 bases and 8 bases, there was a span of 8 bases. The CDR3 extends over 11 amino acids. CDR3 bases: TGTGCCACCAGCTTGCCAGGTACGCAGTATTTT. Amino acids: CATSLPGTQYF.

V usage is TRBV6-1 and J usage is TRBJ2-7; unclear D gene. The CDR3 extends over 12 amino acids. V shed 10 bases and J shed 3 bases, with 13 bases lying between them. Germline CDR1 and CDR2: MNHNS and SASEGT. CDR3: CANYSSNYEQYF. For the CDR3, the DNA is TGTGCCAATTACTCTTCCAACTACGAGCAGTACTTC.

The chain joins TRBV6-5 to TRBJ2-2; TRBD1 matches at 9 bases. The CDR3 spans 15 residues. V shed 0 bases and J 4 bases; nucleotides not matched to a gene: 0. Germline assignment: CDR1 MNHEY and CDR2 SVGAGI. CDR3 protein: CASSYSDRGTGELFF. The CDR3 region has the DNA TGTGCCAGCAGTTACTCGGACAGGGGCACCGGGGAGCTGTTTTTT.

The rearrangement links TRBV30 to TRBJ2-5; 7 bases agree with TRBD1. The CDR3 length is 12 residues. In germline, CDR1 is GTSNPN, CDR2 SVGIG (reference sequence). The J segment lost 9 bases and the V segment lost 5 bases, leaving 9 bases of the junction unmatched. CDR3 sequence reads: CAWEGARQSQYF. Written as DNA, the CDR3 is TGTGCCTGGGAGGGGGCCAGGCAGTCCCAGTACTTC.

The gene calls are TRBV4-3 and TRBJ2-1; D perhaps matches TRBD2 (5 bases). The CDR3 consists of 17 residues. Germline CDR1 and CDR2: LGHNA and YSLEER. Trimming removed 0 bases from V and 2 bases from J, with 14 bases in between. This CDR3 reads CASSQDEERETYNEQFF. CDR3 nucleotide sequence: TGCGCCAGCAGCCAAGATGAAGAACGGGAAACCTACAATGAGCAGTTCTTC.

V usage is TRBV5-1 and J usage is TRBJ2-7; TRBD2 might be the D (6 bases). The length of the CDR3 is 16 residues. Germline V gene sequence: CDR1 SGHRS, CDR2 YFSETQ. Trimming pared 0 bases from V and 3 bases from J, leaving 16 bases between. CDR3 amino acids: CASSLVPGGSFYEQYF. The CDR3 DNA follows: TGCGCCAGCAGCTTGGTGCCCGGGGGAAGTTTCTACGAGCAGTACTTC.

Only one count was recorded for this clone. The V gene is TRBV30, the J gene TRBJ2-3, with D possibly being TRBD2 (6 bases). There are 12 residues in the CDR3. The ends were cut back, 4 bases at V and 1 base at J, with 6 bases in the middle. CDR1 is GTSNPN and CDR2 is SVGIG in the germline V gene (reference sequence). The DNA for the CDR3 is TGTGCCTGGACTAGCGGCACAGATACGCAGTATTTT. Protein product: CAWTSGTDTQYF.

This chain's CDR3 is CASSLSGLNTEAFF. The CDR3 DNA follows: TGTGCCAGCAGCTTATCAGGGCTGAACACTGAAGCTTTCTTT. The chain employs TRBV11-3 and TRBJ1-1, with D perhaps matching TRBD1 (5 bases). Trimming removed 2 bases at V and 0 bases at J, with 7 bases between. Germline values: CDR1 SGHNT, CDR2 YENEEA. There are 14 residues in the CDR3.

The V and J genes are TRBV10-2 and TRBJ2-5; weak D call: TRBD1 (5 bases). CDR3 length: 13 amino acids. The germline V gene encodes CDR1 WSHSY and CDR2 SAAADI. V lost 0 bases, J lost 4 bases, and 6 bases lay in between. The CDR3 DNA is TGCGCCAGCAGTGAGTCTAGGGGAGAGACCCAGTACTTC. Amino acids: CASSESRGETQYF.

The chain combines TRBV15 with TRBJ2-3; D not resolved. CDR1 LNHNV and CDR2 YYDKDF come from the germline V gene (reference sequence). The CDR3 covers 13 residues. V was pared by 0 bases and J by 4 bases, with 5 bases between. For the CDR3, the DNA is TGTGCCACCAGCAGAGATCCCGCAGATACGCAGTATTTT. It yields the protein CATSRDPADTQYF. Complete variable domain (other parts from reference TRBV15 and TRBJ2-3): DAMVIQNPRYQVTQFGKPVTLSCSQTLNHNVMYWYQQKSSQAPKLLFHYYDKDFNNEADTPDNFQSRRPNTSFCFLDIRSPGLGDTAMYLCATSRDPADTQYFGPGTRLTVL.

V usage is TRBV29-1 and J usage is TRBJ2-7; tentatively, D is TRBD2 (6 bases). This CDR3 spans 13 amino acids. Trimming took 4 bases from V and 5 from J, leaving 15 bases between them. Germline CDR1 reads SQVTM; CDR2 reads ANQGSEA. The CDR3 DNA is TGCAGCGTTGCTGGAGGGGTTAGGAACGAGCAGTACTTC. It is translated as CSVAGGVRNEQYF.

This rearrangement joins TRBV19 to TRBJ2-2; 9 bases align to TRBD1. The CDR3 has 16 residues. Trimming at V came to 3 bases and at J to 4 bases, leaving 6 bases not matched to a gene. Germline V lookup: CDR1 LNHDA, CDR2 SQIVND (reference sequence). CDR3 protein: CASSILWDRVTGELFF. The CDR3 nucleotides read TGTGCCAGTAGTATCCTTTGGGACAGGGTCACCGGGGAGCTGTTTTTT.